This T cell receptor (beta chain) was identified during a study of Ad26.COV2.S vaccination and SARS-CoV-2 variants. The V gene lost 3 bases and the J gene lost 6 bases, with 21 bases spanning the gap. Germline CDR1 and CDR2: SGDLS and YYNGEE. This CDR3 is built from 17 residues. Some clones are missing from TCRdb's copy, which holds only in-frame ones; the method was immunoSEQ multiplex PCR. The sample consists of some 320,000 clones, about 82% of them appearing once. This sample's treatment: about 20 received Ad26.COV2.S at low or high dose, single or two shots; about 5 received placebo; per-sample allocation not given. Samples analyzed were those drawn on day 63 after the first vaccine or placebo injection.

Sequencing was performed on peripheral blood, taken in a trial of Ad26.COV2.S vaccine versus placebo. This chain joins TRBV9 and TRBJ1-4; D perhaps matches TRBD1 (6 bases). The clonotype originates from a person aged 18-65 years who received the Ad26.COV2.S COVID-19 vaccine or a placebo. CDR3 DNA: TGTGCCAGCAGCGCCAAACCGAGGTCGGGGGCAGATGAAAAACTGTTTTTT. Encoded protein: CASSAKPRSGADEKLFF.